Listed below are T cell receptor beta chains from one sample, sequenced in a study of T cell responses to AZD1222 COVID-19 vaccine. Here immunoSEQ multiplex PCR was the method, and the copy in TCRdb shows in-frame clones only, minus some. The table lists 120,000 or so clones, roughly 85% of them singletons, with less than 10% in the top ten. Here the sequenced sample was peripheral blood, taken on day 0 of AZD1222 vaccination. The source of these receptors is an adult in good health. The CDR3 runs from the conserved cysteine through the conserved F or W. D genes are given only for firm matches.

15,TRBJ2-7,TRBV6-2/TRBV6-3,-,CASSYSITDKGGQYF
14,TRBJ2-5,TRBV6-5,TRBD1,CASSRQGSRETQYF
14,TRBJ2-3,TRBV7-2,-,CASSPLTVTDTQYF
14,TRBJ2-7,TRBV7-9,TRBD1,CASSSDRDSYEQYF
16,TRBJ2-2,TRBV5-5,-,CASSLVAGTNTGELFF
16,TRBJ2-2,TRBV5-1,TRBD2,CASTRHGGGNTGELFF
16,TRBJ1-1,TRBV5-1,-,CASSLGYRGQGTEAFF
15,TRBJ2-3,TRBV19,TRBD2,CASSDSSGSTDTQYF
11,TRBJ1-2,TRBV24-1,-,CATEGEYGYTF
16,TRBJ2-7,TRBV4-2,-,CASSQDLAAGTYEQYF
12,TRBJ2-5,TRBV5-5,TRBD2,CASSRGGETQYF
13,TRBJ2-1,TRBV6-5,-,CAKTAENPNEQFF
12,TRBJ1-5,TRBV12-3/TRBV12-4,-,CASSLMDQPQHF
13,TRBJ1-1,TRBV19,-,CASSIRRGTEAFF
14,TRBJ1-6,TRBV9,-,CASSVEGINSPLHF
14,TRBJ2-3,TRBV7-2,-,CASSRDYNTDTQYF
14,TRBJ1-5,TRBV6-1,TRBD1,CASSDNRGRQPQHF
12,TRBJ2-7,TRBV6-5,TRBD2,CASGTSTYEQYF
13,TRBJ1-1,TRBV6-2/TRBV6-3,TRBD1,CASSATGVTEAFF
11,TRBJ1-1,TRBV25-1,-,CASMSNTEAFF
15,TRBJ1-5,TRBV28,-,CASSFAGGGNQPQHF
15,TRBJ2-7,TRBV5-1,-,CASSLNGASSYEQYF